This T cell receptor beta chain derives from a study of blood T cell repertoires in COVID-19. CDR1 is MNHEY and CDR2 is SMNVEV in the germline V gene (reference sequence). Trimming removed 6 bases at V and 10 bases at J, with 19 bases between. This CDR3 is built from 14 residues. Using immunoSEQ multiplex PCR, the repertoire was profiled, and TCRdb retains in-frame clones only, with some absent. The sample holds approximately 390,000 clones, around 91% seen once. The sequenced sample consisted of peripheral blood. This clonotype originated in a man younger than 35 with active or convalescent COVID-19. The V call is TRBV27, the J call TRBJ1-5, with D perhaps matching TRBD1 (5 bases). Written as DNA, the CDR3 is TGTGCCAGCAGCCTTCGGGGGTCTTTTCAACCCCAGCATTTT. It is translated as CASSLRGSFQPQHF.